The 6 T cell receptor beta chains listed next were all sequenced from one sample in a study of blood T cell repertoires in COVID-19 (dated by TCRdb to about 2020). Preparation of the library involved the immunoSEQ multiplex PCR assay. TCRdb provides this immuneACCESS table in a form limited to in-frame rearrangements. Some clones are lacking; in checked studies, under half of them reflect an unresolved V gene, and why the rest are absent is not known. This sample is represented by about 110,000 clones; about 90% of them were singletons. The ten most abundant clones make up nearly 5% of the sample. The specimen was peripheral blood. Receptors were obtained from a man in his forties with active or convalescent COVID-19.

J is TRBJ1-2 and V is TRBV6-2 or TRBV6-3; D gene uncertain. Deletions cut 4 bases from V and 7 bases from J, with 7 bases between. Germline loops: CDR1 MNHEY, CDR2 SVGEGT. This CDR3 spans 11 amino acids. The CDR3 nucleotides read TGTGCCAGCAGTTTCTTAGTTGGCTACACCTTC. It encodes CASSFLVGYTF.

The chain has TRBV12-3 or TRBV12-4 and TRBJ1-3; weak D call: TRBD1 (6 bases). The CDR3 extends over 11 amino acids. Between the trimmed V and J ends, which lost 4 bases and 8 bases, there was a span of 6 bases. The CDR3 DNA follows: TGTGCCAGCAGTTACAGGGACACCATATATTTT. It specifies CASSYRDTIYF.

The rearrangement uses TRBV30 and TRBJ1-3; no definite D call. V was clipped by 1 base and J by 2 bases, with 6 bases between them. The CDR3 has 13 amino acids. Germline assignment: CDR1 GTSNPN and CDR2 SVGIG (reference sequence). CDR3 protein: CAWSETAGNTIYF. CDR3 sequence (DNA): TGTGCCTGGAGTGAGACTGCTGGAAACACCATATATTTT. Combining the CDR3 with reference TRBV30 and TRBJ1-3 gives the whole variable domain SQTIHQWPATLVQPVGSPLSLECTVEGTSNPNLYWYRQAAGRGLQLLFYSVGIGQISSEVPQNLSASRPQDRQFILSSKKLLLSDSGFYLCAWSETAGNTIYFGEGSWLTVV.

The chain is built from TRBV6-2 or TRBV6-3 and TRBJ2-1; 9 positions agree with TRBD2. Germline trimming cut 5 bases from V and 5 bases from J; bases unmatched to any gene: 4. CDR3 length equals 14 residues. Per the germline V gene, CDR1 is MNHEY and CDR2 is SVGEGT. CDR3 coding DNA: TGTGCCAGCAGTGTACTAGCGGGCAACAATGAGCAGTTCTTC. Translated, it gives CASSVLAGNNEQFF.

This clone has a handful of counts. This chain uses TRBV3-1 (or the pseudogene TRBV3-2) with TRBJ1-1, with 8 bases lining up with TRBD1. This CDR3 is 15 amino acids long. Germline CDR1 is LGHDT and CDR2 is YNNKEL (reference sequence). V dropped 3 bases and J dropped 2; count of bases not matched to a gene: 5. Here the CDR3 DNA reads TGTGCCAGCAGCCATTCGACAGGGGTCAACACTGAAGCTTTCTTT. Its protein is CASSHSTGVNTEAFF.

The genes are TRBV10-2 and TRBJ2-3; TRBD2 matches at 12 bases. Germline lookup yields CDR1 WSHSY and CDR2 SAAADI. J gave up 4 bases and V 6 bases, and 5 bases lay outside the gene matches. The CDR3 runs to 15 residues. The CDR3 DNA is TGCGCCAGCAGCGAGACTAGCGGGAGTGCAGATACGCAGTATTTT. Its translation is CASSETSGSADTQYF.